Listed here are 18 T cell receptor beta chains from one sample, sequenced in a study of vaccination effects on CD4 cells after COVID-19. Antigens for these TCRs are unknown. The authors isolated CD4+ T cells after more than eight days of culture. Assay: immunoSEQ multiplex PCR; the TCRdb copy retains only in-frame clones and omits some. The table includes tens of thousands of clones, 60% to 80% detected once. Sequenced here: CD4+ T cells from PBMCs cultured without peptide, sampled before COVID-19 vaccination. The receptor source for this set is a human donor who received a COVID-19 vaccine.

The chain carries TRBV4-1 and TRBJ2-7, with D unresolved. This CDR3 is built from 14 residues. V was shortened by 4 bases and J by 1 base, with 11 bases between the two germline ends. Germline V lookup: CDR1 MGHRA, CDR2 YSYEKL. CDR3 bases: TGCGCCAGCAGCCCACCGGACCGTTCCTACGAGCAGTACGTC. Protein sequence: CASSPPDRSYEQYV.

The chain employs TRBV15 and TRBJ2-3; 8 bases line up with TRBD2. The CDR3 runs 16 residues. After removal of 0 bases from V and 5 bases from J, the junction contained 7 bases not matched to a gene. CDR1 and CDR2 from the germline V gene are LNHNV and YYDKDF (reference sequence). CDR3 amino acids: CATSRDYGGAEDTQYF. CDR3 coding DNA: TGTGCCACCAGCAGAGACTACGGGGGGGCCGAAGATACGCAGTATTTT. The full variable domain, in which reference TRBV15 and TRBJ2-3 provide the parts outside the CDR3, is DAMVIQNPRYQVTQFGKPVTLSCSQTLNHNVMYWYQQKSSQAPKLLFHYYDKDFNNEADTPDNFQSRRPNTSFCFLDIRSPGLGDTAMYLCATSRDYGGAEDTQYFGPGTRLTVL.

This chain connects TRBV7-2 to TRBJ2-7; TRBD1 matches at 7 bases. V trimming: 1 base; J trimming: 4 bases; junction bases outside the gene matches: 4. This CDR3 region has 14 residues. Germline values: CDR1 SGHTA, CDR2 FQGNSA. The chain's CDR3 is CASSLGRGRYEQYV. The DNA of the CDR3 is TGTGCCAGCAGCTTAGGTAGGGGGCGTTACGAGCAGTACGTC.

The genes are TRBV10-3 and TRBJ1-2; 7 bases are a match to TRBD1. Germline trimming cut 10 bases from V and 3 bases from J; bases unmatched to any gene: 8. This CDR3 has 13 amino acids. Looked up from germline, CDR1 is ENHRY and CDR2 is SYGVKD. The CDR3 coding sequence is TGTGCCACCCAGCCCGGGACAGACTATGGCTACACCTTC. Protein: CATQPGTDYGYTF.

The chain couples TRBV6-4 to TRBJ1-3, with D unclear. The CDR3 sequence is 14 residues long. The V gene's germline CDR1 is MRHNA and CDR2 SNTAGT. V dropped 4 bases and J dropped 10 bases, with 17 bases sitting between them. The CDR3 loop reads CASSGRPAVGTIYF. The CDR3 DNA reads TGTGCCAGCAGTGGTAGGCCCGCCGTCGGAACCATATATTTT.

V gene TRBV15 combines with J gene TRBJ2-3; D is possibly TRBD1 or TRBD2 (6 bases each). This CDR3 spans 14 amino acids. Trimming stripped 9 bases from V and 6 bases from J, with 19 bases between. The germline V gene encodes CDR1 LNHNV and CDR2 YYDKDF (reference sequence). The CDR3: CATGGAAGGDTQYF. The DNA of the CDR3 is TGTGCCACTGGGGGAGCGGCCGGGGGCGATACGCAGTATTTT. Based on the CDR3 plus reference TRBV15 and TRBJ2-3, the full variable domain is DAMVIQNPRYQVTQFGKPVTLSCSQTLNHNVMYWYQQKSSQAPKLLFHYYDKDFNNEADTPDNFQSRRPNTSFCFLDIRSPGLGDTAMYLCATGGAAGGDTQYFGPGTRLTVL.

The chain links TRBV2 to TRBJ2-3; 7 bases line up with TRBD1. V trimming: 7 bases; J trimming: 0 bases; junction bases outside the gene matches: 7. Germline lookup yields CDR1 SNHLY and CDR2 FYNNEI. CDR3 length: 15 residues. This CDR3 reads CASNRGKLSTDTQYF. The DNA for the CDR3 is TGTGCCAGCAACAGGGGCAAACTAAGCACAGATACGCAGTATTTT.

This chain joins TRBV19 and TRBJ2-3; D might be TRBD2 (6 bases). The CDR3 contains 13 residues. Germline assignment: CDR1 LNHDA and CDR2 SQIVND (reference sequence). Trimming stripped 6 bases from V and 6 bases from J, with 13 bases between. Here the CDR3 reads CASRDRRGDTQYF. The CDR3 nucleotides are TGTGCCAGTAGAGATAGGAGGGGCGATACGCAGTATTTT.

The J gene is TRBJ2-7, the V gene TRBV6-1, with D perhaps TRBD1 or TRBD2 (5 bases each). Germline values: CDR1 MNHNS, CDR2 SASEGT. The V end lost 2 bases, the J end lost 7 bases, and 15 bases lay between the germline ends. The CDR3 is 14 amino acids. For the CDR3, the DNA is TGTGCCAGCAGTGAATTTAGGGGTCCGGGGGAGCAGTACGTC. Protein: CASSEFRGPGEQYV.

The chain carries TRBV3-1 (or the pseudogene TRBV3-2) and TRBJ2-5, with D tentatively TRBD1 (5 bases). V lost 1 base and J lost 4, with 13 bases in between. Germline CDR1 LGHDT, CDR2 YNNKEL (reference sequence). CDR3 length equals 15 residues. CDR3 protein: CASSQVTRASETQYF. CDR3 coding DNA: TGTGCCAGCAGCCAAGTCACCAGGGCATCAGAGACCCAGTACTTC.

V is TRBV12-3 or TRBV12-4 and J is TRBJ2-3; D remains unclear. Trimming left V 4 bases short and J 5 bases short, with 7 bases between. CDR3 length: 12 residues. CDR3 DNA sequence: TGTGCCAGCAGTTCAACAAGAGATACGCAGTATTTT. Its protein is CASSSTRDTQYF.

The CDR3 bases are TGTGCCAGCAGTGAAGCAGCCGACTATGGCTACACCTTC. Protein: CASSEAADYGYTF. The V call is TRBV2, the J call TRBJ1-2; D is unresolved. V was shortened by 0 bases and J by 3 bases, with 5 bases between the two germline ends. The CDR3 has 13 residues. In germline, CDR1 is SNHLY, CDR2 FYNNEI.

This clone was recorded a few times. The gene calls are TRBV30 and TRBJ1-5, with D unresolved. This CDR3 has 15 amino acids. Trimming removed 1 base from V and 0 bases from J, with 10 bases in between. The germline CDR1 and CDR2 sequences are GTSNPN and SVGIG (reference sequence). CDR3 residues: CAWSGGTASNQPQHF. The CDR3 DNA reads as TGTGCCTGGAGTGGAGGCACAGCTAGCAATCAGCCCCAGCATTTT.

V is TRBV5-1 and J is TRBJ2-7; D perhaps matches TRBD2 (7 bases). Per the germline V gene, CDR1 is SGHRS and CDR2 is YFSETQ. Between the trimmed V and J ends, which lost 7 bases and 3 bases, there was a span of 20 bases. The CDR3 is 15 amino acids. DNA for the CDR3: TGCGCCAGCCCCTCTTCTCCGGGGGGACACTACGAGCAGTACGTC. Its protein is CASPSSPGGHYEQYV.

The rearrangement links TRBV3-1 (or the pseudogene TRBV3-2) to TRBJ1-5; D unclear. The germline CDR1 and CDR2 sequences are LGHDT and YNNKEL (reference sequence). Trimming took off 3 bases at V and 0 bases at J, with 3 bases between the two ends. The CDR3 is 13 amino acids. CDR3 in DNA: TGTGCCAGCAGCCACGGTAGCAATCAGCCCCAGCATTTT. It is translated as CASSHGSNQPQHF.

The V gene is TRBV7-2, the J gene TRBJ1-4, with D possibly matching TRBD1 (5 bases). CDR3 length equals 15 residues. Germline CDR1 is SGHTA and CDR2 is FQGNSA. Trimming removed 1 base at V and 8 bases at J, with 14 bases between. The CDR3 spells CASSLGQLEVEKLFF. The CDR3, as DNA: TGTGCCAGCAGCTTAGGACAGCTGGAGGTCGAAAAACTGTTTTTT.

CDR3 sequence reads: CASSIRGLGETQYF. In nucleotides, the CDR3 is TGTGCCAGTAGTATAAGGGGCCTCGGCGAGACCCAGTACTTC. This chain joins TRBV19 and TRBJ2-5; maybe TRBD1 (5 bases). Germline V lookup: CDR1 LNHDA, CDR2 SQIVND (reference sequence). The CDR3 is made up of 14 amino acids. Trimming pared 2 bases from V and 5 bases from J, leaving 12 bases between.

V gene TRBV6-5 combines with J gene TRBJ1-2, with 9 bases aligning to TRBD1. This CDR3 has 12 residues. Looked up from germline, CDR1 is MNHEY and CDR2 is SVGAGI. V lost 7 bases to trimming and J lost 8 bases; unmatched junction nucleotides: 5. CDR3 nucleotides: TGTGCCAGCAAACAGGGGGCGGGGGGCTACACCTTC. Translated, it gives CASKQGAGGYTF.